This is a list of T cell receptor beta chains from one sample in a study of blood T cell repertoires in COVID-19. The assay was immunoSEQ multiplex PCR, and TCRdb's table has in-frame clones only and misses some. The repertoire has tens of thousands of clones, under 95% of them found once; the top ten carry 3% to 4.5%. Input material: peripheral blood. Every receptor here comes from a woman between 50 and 59 years old in a cohort sampled during active COVID-19. CDR3s include the opening cysteine and the closing phenylalanine or tryptophan. Fields, in order: clone size, D gene, J gene, V gene, CDR3 length, CDR3 protein, CDR3 DNA. The D gene is left open where the match is weak. Not every row has a clone size; where given, it reads once, few, many or a size class.

.	.	TRBJ1-4	TRBV28	15	CASSFGGGNNEKLFF	TGTGCCAGCAGTTTTGGGGGGGGTAATAATGAAAAACTGTTTTTT
.	.	TRBJ1-4	TRBV25-1	14	CASSKQGPIEKLFF	TGTGCCAGCAGTAAACAGGGTCCAATCGAAAAACTGTTTTTT
.	.	TRBJ1-1	TRBV30	13	CAWQTALDTEAFF	TGTGCCTGGCAGACAGCTCTTGACACTGAAGCTTTCTTT
.	TRBD1	TRBJ2-7	TRBV11-3	14	CASSLRTGLYEQYF	TGTGCCAGCAGCTTGCGGACAGGGCTCTACGAGCAGTACTTC
.	.	TRBJ1-1	TRBV5-1	15	CASGRRDRSNTEAFF	TGCGCCAGCGGACGCAGGGATCGGTCGAACACTGAAGCTTTCTTT
.	TRBD1	TRBJ1-6	TRBV5-4	15	CASSFEQGARSPLHF	TGTGCCAGCAGCTTCGAACAGGGGGCGCGTTCACCCCTCCACTTT
.	.	TRBJ1-3	TRBV6-6	16	CASSYPPGVMGNTIYF	TGTGCCAGCAGTTACCCGCCCGGGGTCATGGGAAACACCATATATTTT
.	.	TRBJ2-2	TRBV10-3	15	CAISDLLRGSGELFF	TGTGCCATCAGTGACCTTCTGCGGGGATCCGGGGAGCTGTTTTTT
.	.	TRBJ1-2	TRBV7-9	11	CASSPSYGYTF	TGTGCCAGCAGCCCCTCCTATGGCTACACCTTC
.	.	TRBJ2-1	TRBV6-4	14	CANRAGRSYNEQFF	TGTGCCAACAGGGCGGGCAGGTCCTACAATGAGCAGTTCTTC
once	.	TRBJ2-7	TRBV19	15	CASSIGGQEYYEQYF	TGTGCCAGTAGTATAGGTGGGCAGGAATACTACGAGCAGTACTTC
.	.	TRBJ2-5	TRBV19	14	CASSMLAAGETQYF	TGTGCCAGTAGTATGTTGGCGGCGGGGGAGACCCAGTACTTC
.	.	TRBJ1-5	TRBV15	17	CATSREGIGASNQPQHF	TGTGCCACCAGCAGAGAGGGAATAGGGGCAAGCAATCAGCCCCAGCATTTT
.	.	TRBJ1-1	TRBV9	14	CASSVTTANTEAFF	TGTGCCAGCAGCGTAACGACAGCGAACACTGAAGCTTTCTTT
once	.	TRBJ2-3	TRBV4-2	17	CASSQEGQGSRTDTQYF	TGTGCCAGCAGCCAAGAAGGGCAGGGGTCGCGCACAGATACGCAGTATTTT
.	TRBD2	TRBJ2-7	TRBV4-1	15	CASRRGLAGAYEQYF	TGCGCCAGCAGACGGGGACTAGCGGGAGCCTACGAGCAGTACTTC
.	.	TRBJ2-3	TRBV19	13	CASSINRQDTQYF	TGTGCCAGTAGTATAAATCGCCAGGATACGCAGTATTTT
.	.	TRBJ1-3	TRBV18	16	CASSPPTGSSGNTIYF	TGTGCCAGCTCACCACCAACAGGGTCCTCTGGAAACACCATATATTTT
.	.	TRBJ1-1	TRBV7-9	15	CASSLAKGVNTEAFF	TGTGCCAGCAGCTTAGCCAAGGGGGTGAACACTGAAGCTTTCTTT
.	.	TRBJ1-1	TRBV6-5	14	CASSYSAGFTEAFF	TGTGCCAGCAGTTACTCGGCGGGGTTCACTGAAGCTTTCTTT
.	TRBD1	TRBJ2-2	TRBV12-3/TRBV12-4	13	CASSWLGDRELFF	TGTGCCAGCAGTTGGCTGGGGGACAGAGAGCTGTTTTTT
.	TRBD2	TRBJ2-7	TRBV6-2/TRBV6-3	17	CASSKTSGRPWFGEQYF	TGTGCCAGCAGCAAGACTAGCGGGAGGCCCTGGTTCGGGGAGCAGTACTTC
.	TRBD1	TRBJ2-7	TRBV27	14	CASSLWTGLGEQYF	TGTGCCAGCAGTTTATGGACAGGCCTCGGCGAGCAGTACTTC
.	TRBD2	TRBJ2-3	TRBV18	14	CASSPSSGGDTQYF	TGTGCCAGCTCACCATCCAGCGGGGGAGATACGCAGTATTTT
.	.	TRBJ2-2	TRBV2	12	CASSLNTGELFF	TGTGCCAGCAGTCTCAACACCGGGGAGCTGTTTTTT
.	TRBD1	TRBJ1-2	TRBV6-5	14	CASKRDRGQYGYTF	TGTGCCAGCAAGCGGGACAGGGGGCAATATGGCTACACCTTC
.	TRBD1	TRBJ1-3	TRBV11-2	17	CASSLTGANLIGNTIYF	TGTGCCAGCAGCTTGACAGGGGCGAACTTGATTGGAAACACCATATATTTT
.	.	TRBJ1-2	TRBV12-3/TRBV12-4	13	CASSFTDNYGYTF	TGTGCCAGCAGTTTTACAGATAACTATGGCTACACCTTC
.	TRBD1	TRBJ1-6	TRBV5-1	17	CASSFSGQTGDGSPLHF	TGCGCCAGCAGCTTTTCTGGACAGACAGGGGACGGGTCACCCCTCCACTTT
.	TRBD2	TRBJ2-3	TRBV9	16	CASSVAWGLATDTQYF	TGTGCCAGCAGCGTAGCTTGGGGACTAGCCACAGATACGCAGTATTTT
.	.	TRBJ2-7	TRBV19	14	CATKMTGRSYEQYF	TGTGCCACTAAAATGACAGGGAGGTCCTACGAGCAGTACTTC
.	TRBD1	TRBJ1-5	TRBV5-1	15	CASSPGTVDNQPQHF	TGCGCCAGCAGCCCAGGGACAGTGGATAATCAGCCCCAGCATTTT
.	TRBD1	TRBJ1-5	TRBV5-1	14	CASSTGQENQPQHF	TGCGCCAGCAGCACGGGACAGGAGAATCAGCCCCAGCATTTT
.	TRBD1	TRBJ2-5	TRBV2	13	CASSRGRRETQYF	TGTGCCAGCTCGAGGGGGCGCCGGGAGACCCAGTACTTC
.	TRBD2	TRBJ2-3	TRBV11-3	15	CASSPRGGVADTQYF	TGTGCCAGCAGCCCTCGGGGGGGGGTTGCAGATACGCAGTATTTT
.	TRBD1	TRBJ1-1	TRBV23-1	13	CAKTGGYSTEAFF	TGCGCCAAAACAGGGGGCTATAGCACTGAAGCTTTCTTT
.	.	TRBJ1-6	TRBV5-1	15	CASSSVGFGNSPLHF	TGCGCCAGCAGCTCGGTCGGGTTTGGGAATTCACCCCTCCACTTT
.	.	TRBJ1-4	TRBV29-1	15	CSVEDRGGTNEKLFF	TGCAGCGTTGAAGATCGGGGGGGTACTAATGAAAAACTGTTTTTT
.	TRBD2	TRBJ2-1	TRBV29-1	14	CSAGTSSSYNEQFF	TGCAGCGCAGGGACTAGTTCCTCCTACAATGAGCAGTTCTTC
.	TRBD1	TRBJ1-2	TRBV27	15	CASSPGTGPNYGYTF	TGTGCCAGCAGTCCAGGGACAGGCCCTAACTATGGCTACACCTTC
.	TRBD1	TRBJ2-7	TRBV29-1	14	CSVAWTGSTYEQYF	TGCAGCGTTGCCTGGACAGGGTCCACCTACGAGCAGTACTTC
.	.	TRBJ2-7	TRBV6-5	15	CASSYGRGRSYEQYF	TGTGCCAGCAGTTACGGCCGGGGTCGGTCCTACGAGCAGTACTTC
.	TRBD2	TRBJ2-5	TRBV5-4	15	CASSVSGGAGETQYF	TGTGCCAGCAGCGTGAGCGGGGGGGCCGGGGAGACCCAGTACTTC
.	TRBD1	TRBJ1-2	TRBV7-9	17	CASSPLAGKGASYGYTF	TGTGCCAGCAGCCCTTTGGCGGGTAAGGGGGCGAGCTATGGCTACACCTTC
few	TRBD2	TRBJ2-3	TRBV13	17	CASSLGRGAGRTDTQYF	TGTGCCAGCAGCTTAGGCCGTGGAGCGGGACGCACAGATACGCAGTATTTT
.	.	TRBJ1-3	TRBV3-1/TRBV3-2	15	CASSSTAATGNTIYF	TGTGCCAGCAGCTCGACGGCGGCGACTGGAAACACCATATATTTT
few	.	TRBJ2-7	TRBV19	15	CASNQPGSVPYEQYF	TGTGCCAGTAACCAACCAGGGTCCGTACCCTACGAGCAGTACTTC
.	TRBD2	TRBJ2-5	TRBV18	14	CASSTRGGDETQYF	TGTGCCAGCTCTACCCGGGGAGGGGACGAGACCCAGTACTTC
.	.	TRBJ1-1	TRBV21-1	17	CASSKVSSGQGLSEAFF	TGTGCCAGCAGCAAAGTCAGTTCGGGACAGGGTCTTTCTGAAGCTTTCTTT
.	.	TRBJ1-1	TRBV30	12	CAWSDTGIEAFF	TGTGCCTGGAGTGATACAGGGATCGAAGCTTTCTTT
.	.	TRBJ1-1	TRBV10-3	14	CAISSRTASSEAFF	TGTGCCATCAGTTCCCGGACAGCCTCCTCTGAAGCTTTCTTT
.	TRBD2	TRBJ2-7	TRBV5-1	16	CASSLILAGGLHEQYF	TGCGCCAGCAGCCTAATACTAGCGGGAGGGCTCCACGAGCAGTACTTC
.	TRBD1	TRBJ1-1	TRBV2	19	CASSGDRASRGLGFGEAFF	TGTGCCAGCAGTGGGGACAGGGCGAGTAGGGGGCTGGGGTTTGGTGAAGCTTTCTTT
.	TRBD1	TRBJ1-2	TRBV18	15	CASSGPGQADYGYTF	TGTGCCAGCTCAGGACCGGGACAGGCTGACTATGGCTACACCTTC